The next 27 T cell receptor beta chains were all read from a single sample in a study of T-cell reconstitution after alpha-beta-depleted transplantation in children. Their antigens are not known. For TCRbeta, the library was prepared with unique molecular identifiers. TCRdb recomputed calls from the PCR reads with MiXCR, one row per CDR3 protein. The repertoire holds about 290,000 distinct CDR3 sequences, with 6% to 10% as singletons. Study-level results: T-cell counts and diversity at one year following transplant were attributed mainly to newly produced T cells.

The material was peripheral blood, obtained 360 days after TCRalphabeta/CD19-depleted stem cell transplant. Source of these receptors: a female patient aged 2-15 years who had a stem cell transplant for Fanconi anemia, so the T cells may come from the graft donor.

There are many counts of this clonotype. The V call is TRBV29-1, the J call TRBJ2-2; possibly TRBD1 or TRBD2 for D (6 bases each). Between the trimmed V and J ends, which lost 6 bases and 5 bases, there was a span of 16 bases. This CDR3 has 14 residues. The germline CDR1 and CDR2 sequences are SQVTM and ANQGSEA. The CDR3 nucleotides are TGCAGCGTCCTAGGGGGGTCACCAACCGGGGAGCTGTTTTTT. The encoded protein is CSVLGGSPTGELFF.

This chain links TRBV3-1 with TRBJ2-1; a weak D match, TRBD2 (5 bases). The DNA matches TRBJ2-7 better at its end, which makes the J call doubtful. Germline CDR1 LGHDT, CDR2 YNNKEL (reference sequence). The CDR3 runs to 14 residues. CDR3 region: CASSQVTGWGEQYF. CDR3 DNA: TGTGCCAGCAGCCAAGTGACGGGGTGGGGTGAGCAGTACTTC.

This clonotype was recorded a few times. The chain couples TRBV9 to TRBJ2-7; D might be TRBD1 (5 bases). Germline assignment: CDR1 SGDLS and CDR2 YYNGEE. CDR3 length: 16 amino acids. V dropped 4 bases and J dropped 1 base, with 18 bases sitting between them. The CDR3 sequence is CASSLGVGQGSYEQYF. In DNA form, the CDR3 reads TGTGCCAGCAGCTTAGGGGTTGGCCAGGGTTCCTACGAGCAGTACTTC.

The V call is TRBV5-1, the J call TRBJ2-1; 14 nucleotides match TRBD2. CDR3 size: 16 residues. Germline V gives CDR1 SGHRS, CDR2 YFSETQ. The J segment lost 9 bases and the V segment lost 5 bases, leaving 10 bases of the junction unmatched. CDR3 bases: TGCGCCAGCAGTCTTGCCGGGACTAGCGGGAGAGGTGAGCAGTTCTTC. Protein sequence: CASSLAGTSGRGEQFF.

The chain uses TRBV6-1 and TRBJ1-2, with D tentatively TRBD1 (5 bases). The CDR3 runs 16 residues. V was cut by 5 bases and J by 1 base, with 17 bases left in between. CDR1 is MNHNS and CDR2 is SASEGT in the germline V gene. CDR3 in DNA: TGTGCCAGCAGTCCAGGGTCCTGGCGAGTTAACTATGGCTACACCTTC. This codes for CASSPGSWRVNYGYTF.

This clonotype was seen a few times. The chain recombines TRBV11-1 with TRBJ2-1; D might be TRBD2 (6 bases). Looked up from germline, CDR1 is SGHAT and CDR2 is FQDESV (reference sequence). The length of the CDR3 is 11 residues. Between the trimmed V and J ends, which lost 5 bases and 10 bases, there was a span of 9 bases. The CDR3 loop reads CASSGLAEQFF. CDR3 nucleotide sequence: TGTGCCAGCAGCGGCCTAGCGGAGCAGTTCTTC.

V gene TRBV9 combines with J gene TRBJ2-3; D is unresolved. This CDR3 has 14 residues. CDR1 is SGDLS and CDR2 is YYNGEE in the germline V gene. V was pared by 0 bases and J by 2 bases, with 7 bases between. This CDR3 reads CASSVELITDTQYF. The DNA for the CDR3 is TGTGCCAGCAGCGTAGAATTGATCACAGATACGCAGTATTTT.

This clonotype showed up just a few times. Germline and junction disagree at one end, which may indicate a read error. The chain has TRBV5-1 and TRBJ2-1; unclear D gene. Germline CDR1 is SGHRS and CDR2 is YFSETQ. The length of the CDR3 is 13 residues. The chain's CDR3 is CASSSRHYDEQFF. The DNA of the CDR3 is TGCGCCAGCAGCTCCCGTCACTACGATGAGCAGTTCTTC.

Ten or more counts support this clonotype. The rearrangement links TRBV6-1 to TRBJ2-2, with 11 bases aligning to TRBD1. This CDR3 has 15 amino acids. Trimming cost V 7 bases and J 4 bases; bases outside gene matches: 5. Looked up from germline, CDR1 is MNHNS and CDR2 is SASEGT. The CDR3 sequence: CASTLGTGGTGELFF. CDR3 in DNA: TGTGCCAGCACCCTCGGGACAGGGGGCACCGGGGAGCTGTTTTTT.

This clonotype was detected a few times. The V call is TRBV19, the J call TRBJ1-1; D unresolved. The CDR3 runs to 14 residues. The V end lost 3 bases, the J end lost 4 bases, and 12 bases lay between the germline ends. Germline V gives CDR1 LNHDA, CDR2 SQIVND (reference sequence). The CDR3 coding sequence is TGTGCCAGTAGTATTCGAGGCGGCGGCACTGAAGCTTTCTTT. Translated: CASSIRGGGTEAFF.

The sample holds many counts of this clonotype. J is TRBJ2-3 and V is TRBV20-1; 10 bases match TRBD2. In germline, CDR1 is DFQATT, CDR2 SNEGSKA (reference sequence). This CDR3 is 15 amino acids long. Trimming removed 0 bases from V and 6 bases from J; junction bases left unmatched: 6. The chain's CDR3 is CSARDPSGSLDTQYF. The CDR3 DNA is TGCAGTGCTAGAGACCCTAGCGGGAGTTTGGATACGCAGTATTTT.

Here the CDR3 reads CSARATGGIGNTIYF. CDR3 coding DNA: TGCAGTGCTAGAGCTACAGGGGGCATCGGAAACACCATATATTTT. The chain couples TRBV20-1 to TRBJ1-3, with TRBD1 identical over 9 bases. CDR1 is DFQATT, CDR2 SNEGSKA, per germline (reference sequence). The V segment lost 1 base and the J segment 4 bases; nucleotides outside the gene matches: 5. This CDR3 spans 15 amino acids.

This clonotype was detected ten times or more. V is TRBV12-3 or TRBV12-4 and J is TRBJ2-7; the D is unclear. The V end lost 3 bases, the J end lost 3 bases, and 3 bases lay between the germline ends. CDR3 length equals 11 residues. This chain's CDR3 is CASSFFYEQYF. DNA of the CDR3: TGTGCCAGCAGTTTTTTCTACGAGCAGTACTTC.

This clonotype was observed at least ten times. The chain uses TRBV5-1 and TRBJ2-7; TRBD1 aligns across 10 bases. CDR3 length: 14 amino acids. Looked up from germline, CDR1 is SGHRS and CDR2 is YFSETQ. With V trimmed by 0 bases and J by 4 bases, 1 base remained unmatched. The chain's CDR3 is CASSLAGQGYEQYF. Here the CDR3 DNA reads TGCGCCAGCAGCTTGGCGGGACAGGGGTACGAGCAGTACTTC.

This clonotype was recorded many times. This chain connects TRBV24-1 to TRBJ1-1, with TRBD1 matching 9 bases. Germline V CDR1 and CDR2: KGHDR, SFDVKD. CDR3 size: 12 residues. V was pared by 11 bases and J by 7 bases, with 7 bases of the junction left unmatched. CDR3 nucleotide sequence: TGTGCCATCTGGACAGGGGACATTGAAGCTTTCTTT. As protein: CAIWTGDIEAFF.

The sample holds many counts of this clonotype. V and J are TRBV4-2 and TRBJ1-1; D gene uncertain. This CDR3 has 15 residues. V was shortened by 0 bases and J by 0 bases, with 8 bases between the two germline ends. The V gene's germline CDR1 is LGHNA and CDR2 YNFKEQ. For the CDR3, the DNA is TGTGCCAGCAGCCAAGAGACGACCATGAACACTGAAGCTTTCTTT. This sequence encodes CASSQETTMNTEAFF.

This clonotype was picked up many times. This chain uses TRBV6-1 with TRBJ1-1, with TRBD1 as a possible D gene (5 bases). CDR1 is MNHNS, CDR2 SASEGT, per germline. The CDR3 sequence is 13 residues long. V lost 4 bases to trimming and J lost 8 bases, with 14 bases between them. CDR3 DNA: TGTGCCAGCAGTGCCCAATGGACAACCGAAGCTTTCTTT. Translating gives CASSAQWTTEAFF.

This sequence joins TRBV6-2 or TRBV6-3 and TRBJ2-3, with D tentatively TRBD2 (7 bases). This CDR3 comprises 18 residues. Deletions cut 2 bases from V and 1 base from J, with 19 bases between. The germline gives CDR1 MNHEY, CDR2 SVGEGT. CDR3 loop: CASSYDWRGGRRTDTQYF. The CDR3 DNA reads as TGTGCCAGCAGTTACGATTGGAGGGGGGGCCGTCGCACAGATACGCAGTATTTT.

This clonotype was recorded a few times. The chain joins TRBV2 to TRBJ1-2; D remains ambiguous. The CDR3 is 13 residues long. V gave up 8 bases and J gave up 2 bases, with 12 bases separating them. Germline CDR1 SNHLY, CDR2 FYNNEI. CDR3 sequence: CASFHDLNYGYTF. The CDR3 DNA sequence: TGTGCCAGCTTCCATGACTTGAACTATGGCTACACCTTC. The full variable domain, its missing parts supplied by reference TRBV2 and TRBJ1-2, is EPEVTQTPSHQVTQMGQEVILRCVPISNHLYFYWYRQILGQKVEFLVSFYNNEISEKSEIFDDQFSVERPDGSNFTLKIRSTKLEDSAMYFCASFHDLNYGYTFGSGTRLTVV.

This clonotype was detected once. The V call is TRBV12-3 or TRBV12-4, the J call TRBJ1-2; D is ambiguous. This CDR3 is 13 amino acids long. Trimming cost V 2 bases and J 4 bases, with 8 bases left between them. The CDR3 protein is CASSLFGIYGYTF. Here the CDR3 DNA reads TGTGCCAGCAGTTTATTTGGGATCTATGGCTACACCTTC.

V usage is TRBV2 and J usage is TRBJ1-1; D unclear. Germline V gene data show CDR1 as SNHLY and CDR2 as FYNNEI. The ends were cut back, 3 bases at V and 1 base at J, with 6 bases in the middle. The CDR3 has 13 amino acids. The CDR3 nucleotides are TGTGCCAGCAGTGAGAATTGGAACACTGAAGCTTTCTTT. Its protein is CASSENWNTEAFF.

This rearrangement joins TRBV5-1 to TRBJ2-2, with 7 bases fitting TRBD1. Germline CDR1 SGHRS, CDR2 YFSETQ. Losses at the gene ends were 0 bases for V and 4 bases for J; bases not matched to a gene: 3. This CDR3 region has 15 residues. The CDR3 protein is CASSLVTGATGELFF. The CDR3 nucleotides are TGCGCCAGCAGCTTGGTTACAGGGGCCACCGGGGAGCTGTTTTTT. The full variable domain, rest sourced from reference TRBV5-1 and TRBJ2-2, is KAGVTQTPRYLIKTRGQQVTLSCSPISGHRSVSWYQQTPGQGLQFLFEYFSETQRNKGNFPGRFSGRQFSNSRSEMNVSTLELGDSALYLCASSLVTGATGELFFGEGSRLTVL.

This clonotype was observed at least ten times. Here the CDR3 DNA reads TGTGCCAGCAGCCAAGACAGACACTCCTACGAGCAGTACTTC. Encoded protein: CASSQDRHSYEQYF. The rearrangement links TRBV3-1 to TRBJ2-7, with no clear D. The CDR3 extends over 14 amino acids. V was trimmed by 0 bases and J by 0 bases, leaving 6 bases between them. Germline CDR1 is LGHDT and CDR2 is YNNKEL (reference sequence).

This clonotype was counted many times. Written as DNA, the CDR3 is TGCGCCAGCAGCGAGGGGACAGGGATGGATGAGCAGTTCTTC. This translates into CASSEGTGMDEQFF. The chain has TRBV5-1 and TRBJ2-1, with 9 bases aligning to TRBD1. CDR1 and CDR2 from the germline V gene are SGHRS and YFSETQ. After removal of 4 bases from V and 8 bases from J, the junction contained 7 bases not matched to a gene. The CDR3 spans 14 residues. The full variable domain, in which reference TRBV5-1 and TRBJ2-1 provide the parts outside the CDR3, is KAGVTQTPRYLIKTRGQQVTLSCSPISGHRSVSWYQQTPGQGLQFLFEYFSETQRNKGNFPGRFSGRQFSNSRSEMNVSTLELGDSALYLCASSEGTGMDEQFFGPGTRLTVL.

This chain links TRBV28 with TRBJ2-5, with 10 bases matching TRBD2. The germline CDR1 and CDR2 sequences are MDHEN and SYDVKM. Germline trimming cut 10 bases from V and 2 bases from J; bases unmatched to any gene: 16. CDR3 length: 17 amino acids. As DNA, the CDR3 is TGTGCCACCCGGTCCGAGCGGGGGGGGCTGGGACAAGAGACCCAGTACTTC. This sequence encodes CATRSERGGLGQETQYF.

This clonotype was counted ten times or more. The CDR3 DNA reads as TGTGCCAGCAGTTTTCCCGGATTGACGCAGTATTTT. Amino acid sequence: CASSFPGLTQYF. The chain recombines TRBV12-3 or TRBV12-4 with TRBJ2-3; unclear D gene. The CDR3 has 12 amino acids. Trimming took off 3 bases at V and 9 bases at J, with 10 bases between the two ends.

V usage is TRBV5-6 and J usage is TRBJ2-7, with a weak D call TRBD2 (5 bases). V dropped 8 bases and J dropped 3 bases, with 15 bases sitting between them. The CDR3 extends over 13 amino acids. Germline-derived CDR1 and CDR2 are SGHDT and YYEEEE. The CDR3 here is CASTFGDLYEQYF. In DNA form, the CDR3 reads TGTGCCAGTACATTCGGGGATCTCTACGAGCAGTACTTC.